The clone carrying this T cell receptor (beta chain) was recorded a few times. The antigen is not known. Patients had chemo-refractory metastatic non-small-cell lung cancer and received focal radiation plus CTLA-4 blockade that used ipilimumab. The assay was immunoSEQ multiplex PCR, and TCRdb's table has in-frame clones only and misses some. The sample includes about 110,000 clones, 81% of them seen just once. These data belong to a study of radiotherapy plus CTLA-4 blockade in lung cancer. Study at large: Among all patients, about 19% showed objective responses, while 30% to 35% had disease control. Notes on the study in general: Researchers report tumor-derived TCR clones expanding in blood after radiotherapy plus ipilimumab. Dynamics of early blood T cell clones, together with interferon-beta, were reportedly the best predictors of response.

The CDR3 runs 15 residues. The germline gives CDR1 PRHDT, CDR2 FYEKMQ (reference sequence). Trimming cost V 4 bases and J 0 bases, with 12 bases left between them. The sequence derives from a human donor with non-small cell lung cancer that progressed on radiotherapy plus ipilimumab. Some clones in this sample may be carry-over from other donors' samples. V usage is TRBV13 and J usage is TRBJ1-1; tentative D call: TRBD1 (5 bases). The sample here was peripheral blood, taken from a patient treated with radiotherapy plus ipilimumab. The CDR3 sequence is CASSSDSGVNTEAFF. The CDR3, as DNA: TGTGCCAGCAGCTCAGACAGTGGGGTGAACACTGAAGCTTTCTTT. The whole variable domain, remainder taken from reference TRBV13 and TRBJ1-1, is AAGVIQSPRHLIKEKRETATLKCYPIPRHDTVYWYQQGPGQDPQFLISFYEKMQSDKGSIPDRFSAQQFSDYHSELNMSSLELGDSALYFCASSSDSGVNTEAFFGQGTRLTVV.